These T cell receptor beta chains were read from a single sample in a study of blood T cell repertoires in COVID-19. Clones were sequenced by immunoSEQ multiplex PCR, and TCRdb holds only the in-frame ones, with some missing. The sample shows about 130,000 clones, about 85% of them seen only once. The sequenced material came from peripheral blood. Receptors were obtained from a woman aged 70-85 years with COVID-19, enrolled during active disease. The CDR3 runs from the conserved cysteine through the conserved F or W. A D gene is named only where the DNA matches it firmly. Size tells how often a clone was seen (once, few, many) or the class of an expanded clone, and some rows leave it out.

j_gene,abundance,v_gene,d_gene,CDR3aa,CDR3nt
TRBJ2-3,.,TRBV7-2,TRBD2,CASSAGLAGAHLNTDTQYF,TGTGCCAGCAGCGCGGGACTAGCGGGGGCCCACCTCAACACAGATACGCAGTATTTT
TRBJ1-1,.,TRBV27,.,CASTLRRGTEAFF,TGTGCCAGCACCCTCCGCAGGGGAACTGAAGCTTTCTTT
TRBJ1-1,.,TRBV7-2,TRBD1,CASSLDTGANTEAFF,TGTGCCAGCAGCTTAGACACAGGGGCGAACACTGAAGCTTTCTTT
TRBJ2-5,.,TRBV11-2,TRBD2,CASSLGTSGGAIETQYF,TGTGCCAGCAGCTTAGGGACTAGCGGGGGGGCCATAGAGACCCAGTACTTC
TRBJ1-4,.,TRBV9,.,CASSQESSGVTNEKLFF,TGTGCCAGCAGCCAGGAGAGTTCGGGGGTAACTAATGAAAAACTGTTTTTT
TRBJ1-2,.,TRBV5-6,TRBD1,CASSFPQGTSGYTF,TGTGCCAGCAGCTTCCCACAGGGGACGAGCGGCTACACCTTC
TRBJ2-7,.,TRBV4-1,TRBD2,CASSHVLRGGGASNSYEQYF,TGCGCCAGCAGCCATGTCCTGAGAGGCGGGGGGGCCTCGAATTCCTACGAGCAGTACTTC
TRBJ2-3,.,TRBV2,TRBD1,CASKETGTTDTQYF,TGTGCCAGCAAAGAGACAGGGACCACAGATACGCAGTATTTT
TRBJ2-2,.,TRBV9,.,CASSSGASRVTGELFF,TGTGCCAGCAGCTCAGGGGCGTCGAGGGTCACCGGGGAGCTGTTTTTT
TRBJ1-2,.,TRBV7-2,.,CASSSDTWGYTF,TGTGCCAGCAGCTCGGACACGTGGGGCTACACCTTC
TRBJ1-5,.,TRBV28,TRBD1,CASRHGQGSVQPQHF,TGTGCCAGCAGGCACGGACAGGGGTCGGTTCAGCCCCAGCATTTT
TRBJ1-5,.,TRBV6-2/TRBV6-3,TRBD1,CASSHDRVGQPQHF,TGTGCCAGCAGCCATGACAGGGTTGGGCAGCCCCAGCATTTT
TRBJ1-2,.,TRBV6-2/TRBV6-3,.,CASSSNWEGYTF,TGTGCCAGCAGCTCCAATTGGGAGGGCTACACCTTC
TRBJ2-7,.,TRBV21-1,.,CASSKVLGRLAGASYEQYF,TGTGCCAGCAGCAAAGTGTTAGGCAGACTAGCGGGGGCCTCCTACGAGCAGTACTTC
TRBJ1-5,.,TRBV28,.,CASRFSGDYNQPQHF,TGTGCCAGCCGCTTCTCCGGCGACTACAATCAGCCCCAGCATTTT
TRBJ1-2,few,TRBV10-3,.,CAISESSGWHGYTF,TGTGCCATCAGTGAGTCCTCCGGGTGGCATGGCTACACCTTC
TRBJ1-5,.,TRBV5-6,.,CASSSRGIRYNQPQHF,TGTGCCAGCAGCTCCCGGGGGATACGATACAATCAGCCCCAGCATTTT
TRBJ1-1,few,TRBV12-2,.,CASRSGNTEAFF,TGTGCAAGTCGCTCGGGTAACACTGAAGCTTTCTTT
TRBJ2-1,.,TRBV18,TRBD1,CASSPRGQGLFYEQFF,TGTGCCAGCTCACCAAGGGGACAGGGTCTTTTTTATGAGCAGTTCTTC
TRBJ2-6,.,TRBV6-5,.,CASAGTAGANVLTF,TGTGCCAGCGCTGGGACTGCTGGGGCCAACGTCCTGACTTTC
TRBJ1-3,.,TRBV2,.,CASARTTGGNTIYF,TGTGCCAGCGCACGGACTACCGGCGGAAACACCATATATTTT
TRBJ1-2,.,TRBV7-9,.,CASSLVGGKDNYGYTF,TGTGCCAGCAGCTTAGTCGGAGGGAAGGATAACTATGGCTACACCTTC
TRBJ2-1,.,TRBV18,.,CASSPRPRDTEQFF,TGTGCCAGCTCACCAAGACCCCGGGACACTGAGCAGTTCTTC
TRBJ2-5,few,TRBV28,.,CASSPAGMGETQYF,TGTGCCAGCAGTCCGGCGGGGATGGGGGAGACCCAGTACTTC
TRBJ2-1,once,TRBV24-1,.,CATSDGLVGEQFF,TGTGCCACCAGTGATGGTCTAGTAGGTGAGCAGTTCTTC
TRBJ2-5,.,TRBV10-1,TRBD1,CATGTGPQSETQYF,TGCGCCACCGGGACAGGGCCACAATCGGAGACCCAGTACTTC
TRBJ2-7,.,TRBV7-9,TRBD2,CASSQLPGLAGTYEQYF,TGTGCCAGCAGCCAACTTCCTGGACTAGCGGGCACCTACGAGCAGTACTTC
TRBJ1-2,.,TRBV6-5,.,CASSLGGSISGYTF,TGTGCCAGCAGTCTCGGGGGGAGTATATCTGGCTACACCTTC
TRBJ1-1,.,TRBV6-2/TRBV6-3,.,CASSYSIGSGNTAYGAFF,TGTGCCAGCAGTTACTCGATAGGGTCCGGGAATACTGCGTACGGAGCTTTCTTT
TRBJ2-7,once,TRBV5-4,.,CASSLVAGSYEQYF,TGTGCCAGCAGCTTGGTTGCGGGATCCTACGAGCAGTACTTC
TRBJ2-4,.,TRBV18,.,CASSPLTGTRKNIQYF,TGTGCCAGCTCACCCTTAACCGGGACAAGGAAAAACATTCAGTACTTC
TRBJ1-4,.,TRBV7-6,.,CASSRTGSPDEKLFF,TGTGCCAGCAGCCGTACAGGGTCCCCCGATGAAAAACTGTTTTTT
TRBJ2-7,.,TRBV7-6,TRBD2,CASSSRPASGKYEQYF,TGTGCCAGCAGCTCCCGTCCCGCTAGCGGGAAGTACGAGCAGTACTTC
TRBJ1-6,few,TRBV14,.,CASSQRNSPLHF,TGTGCCAGCAGCCAACGTAATTCACCCCTCCACTTT
TRBJ2-5,.,TRBV14,TRBD2,CASSQLRGDQETQYF,TGTGCCAGCAGCCAACTGCGGGGGGACCAAGAGACCCAGTACTTC
TRBJ2-2,.,TRBV7-3,.,CASSLWGENTGELFF,TGTGCCAGCAGCTTATGGGGGGAGAACACCGGGGAGCTGTTTTTT
TRBJ2-3,.,TRBV19,TRBD1,CASSPPGQGLGGTQYF,TGTGCCAGTAGTCCTCCAGGACAGGGTCTCGGTGGTACGCAGTATTTT
TRBJ1-1,.,TRBV6-6,.,CASRGWEDTTEAFF,TGTGCCAGCAGGGGGTGGGAGGACACTACCGAAGCTTTCTTT
TRBJ1-1,.,TRBV9,.,CASSERHHTEAFF,TGTGCCAGCAGCGAAAGACACCACACTGAAGCTTTCTTT
TRBJ2-5,.,TRBV3-1/TRBV3-2,.,CASRHTTRAQGGTQYF,TGTGCCAGCAGACATACCACTAGGGCCCAGGGGGGGACCCAGTACTTC
TRBJ1-4,.,TRBV18,.,CASSPQEASNEKLFF,TGTGCCAGCTCACCACAGGAGGCATCTAATGAAAAACTGTTTTTT
TRBJ1-1,.,TRBV4-1,.,CASSQGPYTEAFF,TGCGCCAGCAGCCAAGGGCCTTACACTGAAGCTTTCTTT